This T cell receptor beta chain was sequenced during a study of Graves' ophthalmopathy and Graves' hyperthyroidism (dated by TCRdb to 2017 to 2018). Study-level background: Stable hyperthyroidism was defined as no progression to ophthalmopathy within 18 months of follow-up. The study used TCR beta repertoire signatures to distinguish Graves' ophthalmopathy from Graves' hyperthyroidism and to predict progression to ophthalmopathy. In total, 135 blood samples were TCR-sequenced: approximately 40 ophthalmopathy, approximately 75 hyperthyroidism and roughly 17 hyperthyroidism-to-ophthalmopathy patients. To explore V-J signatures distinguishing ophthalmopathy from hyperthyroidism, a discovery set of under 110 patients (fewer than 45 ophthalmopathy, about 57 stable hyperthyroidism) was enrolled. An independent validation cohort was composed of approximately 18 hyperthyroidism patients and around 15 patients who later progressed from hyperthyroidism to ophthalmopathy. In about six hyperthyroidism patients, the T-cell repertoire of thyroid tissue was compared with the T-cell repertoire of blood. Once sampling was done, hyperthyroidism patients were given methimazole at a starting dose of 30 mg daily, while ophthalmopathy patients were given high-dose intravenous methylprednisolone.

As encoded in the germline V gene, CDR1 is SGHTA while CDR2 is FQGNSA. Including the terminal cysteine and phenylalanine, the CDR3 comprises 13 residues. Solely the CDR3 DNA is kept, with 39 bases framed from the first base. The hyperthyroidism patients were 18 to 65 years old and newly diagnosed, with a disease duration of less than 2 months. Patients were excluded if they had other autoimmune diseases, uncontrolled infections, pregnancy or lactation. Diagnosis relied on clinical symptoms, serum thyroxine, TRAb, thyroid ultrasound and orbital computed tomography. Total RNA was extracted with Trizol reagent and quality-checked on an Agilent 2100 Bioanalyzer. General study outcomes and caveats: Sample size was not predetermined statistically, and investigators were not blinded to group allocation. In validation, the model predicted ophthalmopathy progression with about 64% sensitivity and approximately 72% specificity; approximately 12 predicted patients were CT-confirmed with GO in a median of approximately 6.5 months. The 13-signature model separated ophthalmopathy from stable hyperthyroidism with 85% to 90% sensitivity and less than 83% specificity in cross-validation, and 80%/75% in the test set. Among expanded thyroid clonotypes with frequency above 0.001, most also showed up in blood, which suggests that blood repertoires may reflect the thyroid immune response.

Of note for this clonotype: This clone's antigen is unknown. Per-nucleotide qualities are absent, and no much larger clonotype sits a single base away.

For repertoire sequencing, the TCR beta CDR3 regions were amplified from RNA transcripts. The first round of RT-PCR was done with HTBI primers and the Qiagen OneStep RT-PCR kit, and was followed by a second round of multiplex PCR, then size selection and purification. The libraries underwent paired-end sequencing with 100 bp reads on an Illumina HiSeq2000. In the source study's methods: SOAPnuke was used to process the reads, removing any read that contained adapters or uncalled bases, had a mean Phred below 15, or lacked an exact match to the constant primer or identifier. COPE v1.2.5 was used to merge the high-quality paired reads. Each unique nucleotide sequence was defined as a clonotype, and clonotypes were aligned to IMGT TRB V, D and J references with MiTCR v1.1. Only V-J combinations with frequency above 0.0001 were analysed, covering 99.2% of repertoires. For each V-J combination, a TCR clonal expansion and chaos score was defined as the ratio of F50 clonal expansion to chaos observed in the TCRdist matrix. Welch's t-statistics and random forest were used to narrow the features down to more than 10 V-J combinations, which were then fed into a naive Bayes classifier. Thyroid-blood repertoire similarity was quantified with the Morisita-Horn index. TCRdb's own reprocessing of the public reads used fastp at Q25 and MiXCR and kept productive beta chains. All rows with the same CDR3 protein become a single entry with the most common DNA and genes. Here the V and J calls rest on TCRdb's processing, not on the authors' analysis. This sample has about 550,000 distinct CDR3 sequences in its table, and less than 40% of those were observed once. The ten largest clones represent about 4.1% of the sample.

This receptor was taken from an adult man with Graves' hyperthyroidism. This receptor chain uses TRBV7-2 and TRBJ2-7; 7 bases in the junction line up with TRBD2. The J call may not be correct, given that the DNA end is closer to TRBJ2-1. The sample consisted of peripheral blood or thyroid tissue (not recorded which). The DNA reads TGTGCCAGCAGCTTTAGGCGGGAGAATGAGCAGTTCTTC. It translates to CASSFRRENEQFF.